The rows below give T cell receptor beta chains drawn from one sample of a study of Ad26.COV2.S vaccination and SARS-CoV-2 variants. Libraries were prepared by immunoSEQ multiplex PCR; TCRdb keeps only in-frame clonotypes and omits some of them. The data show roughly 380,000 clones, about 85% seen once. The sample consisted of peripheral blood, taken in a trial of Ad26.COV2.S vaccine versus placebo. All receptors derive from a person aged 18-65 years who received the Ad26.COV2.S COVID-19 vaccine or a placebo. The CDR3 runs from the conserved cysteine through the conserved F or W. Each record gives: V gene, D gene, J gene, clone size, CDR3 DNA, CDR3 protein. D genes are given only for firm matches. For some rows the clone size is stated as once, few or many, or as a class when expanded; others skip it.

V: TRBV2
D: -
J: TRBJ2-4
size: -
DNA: TGTGCCAGCAGTGAAAACTGGTCGAGGAGGAACATTCAGTACTTC
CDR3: CASSENWSRRNIQYF

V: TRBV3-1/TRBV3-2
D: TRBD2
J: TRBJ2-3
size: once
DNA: TGTGCCAGCAGCTTTCCGACTAGCGGCTCCACAGATACGCAGTATTTT
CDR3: CASSFPTSGSTDTQYF

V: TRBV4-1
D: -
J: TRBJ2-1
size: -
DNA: TGCGCCAGCAGCCAAGATCGAGGGAGTAATTGGGATGAGCAGTTCTTC
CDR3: CASSQDRGSNWDEQFF

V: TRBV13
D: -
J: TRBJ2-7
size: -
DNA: TGTGCCAGCAGCTTGGGCGGCTTTCGGGAATCGTACGAGCAGTACTTC
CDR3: CASSLGGFRESYEQYF

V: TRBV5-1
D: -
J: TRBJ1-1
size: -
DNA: TGCGCCAGCAGCCCCCTTATCGGGCAGGGTGAAGCTTTCTTT
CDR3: CASSPLIGQGEAFF

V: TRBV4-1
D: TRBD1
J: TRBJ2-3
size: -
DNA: TGCGCCAGCAGCCAAGAACGGGACAGGAACACAGATACGCAGTATTTT
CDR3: CASSQERDRNTDTQYF

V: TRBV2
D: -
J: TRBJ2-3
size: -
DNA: TGTGCCAGCAGTGAAGACCTGGGTGATACGCAGTATTTT
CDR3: CASSEDLGDTQYF

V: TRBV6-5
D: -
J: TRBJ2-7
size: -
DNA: TGTGCCAGCAGTTACTGGGGCAGGGAAAGTAGCGAGCAGTACTTC
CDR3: CASSYWGRESSEQYF

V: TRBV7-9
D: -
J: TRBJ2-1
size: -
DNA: TGTGCCAGCAGCTTGGAGGGCTCCTACAATGAGCAGTTCTTC
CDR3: CASSLEGSYNEQFF

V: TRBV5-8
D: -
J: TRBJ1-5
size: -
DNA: TGTGCCAGCAGCCAAACCTACAGGGTAGGGAGCAATCAGCCCCAGCATTTT
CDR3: CASSQTYRVGSNQPQHF

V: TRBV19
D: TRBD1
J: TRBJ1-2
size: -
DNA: TGTGCCAGTAGCCCCGGGACAGGGGGAAGATCGGCTGGCTACACCTTC
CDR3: CASSPGTGGRSAGYTF

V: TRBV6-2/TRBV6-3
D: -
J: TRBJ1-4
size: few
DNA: TGTGCCAGCAGTTACTCAGGGACGGCAACTAATGAAAAACTGTTTTTT
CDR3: CASSYSGTATNEKLFF

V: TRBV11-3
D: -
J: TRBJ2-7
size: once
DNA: TGTGCCAGCAGCTTACGGGCAGACTCCTACGAGCAGTACTTC
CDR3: CASSLRADSYEQYF

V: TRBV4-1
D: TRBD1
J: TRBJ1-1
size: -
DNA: TGCGCCAGCAGCGACAGGGGGCGGGTGAACACTGAAGCTTTCTTT
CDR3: CASSDRGRVNTEAFF

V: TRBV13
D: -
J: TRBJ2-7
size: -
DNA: TGTGCCAGCAGCTCCTTCCTGGCCTCCTACGAGCAGTACTTC
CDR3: CASSSFLASYEQYF

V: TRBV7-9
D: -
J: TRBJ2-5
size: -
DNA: TGTGCCAGCAGCGTTAGGGGGGTAGCGGAGACCCAGTACTTC
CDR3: CASSVRGVAETQYF

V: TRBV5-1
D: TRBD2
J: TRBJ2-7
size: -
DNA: TGCGCCAGCAGCTTCGGGACTAGTAGTTCCTACGAGCAGTACTTC
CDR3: CASSFGTSSSYEQYF

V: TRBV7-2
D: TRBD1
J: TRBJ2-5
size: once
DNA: TGTGCCAGCAGTTCACAGGGGTTCGGGAAGACCCAGTACTTC
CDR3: CASSSQGFGKTQYF

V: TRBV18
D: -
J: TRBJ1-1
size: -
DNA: TGTGCCAGCTCACCACCGTCCGGGGGTGCTTTCTTT
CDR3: CASSPPSGGAFF

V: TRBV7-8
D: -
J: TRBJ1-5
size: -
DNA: TGTGCCAGCAGCTTCCGACCCGAGGAACAGCCCCAGCATTTT
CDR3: CASSFRPEEQPQHF

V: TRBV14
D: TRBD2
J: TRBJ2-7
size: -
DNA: TGTGCCAGCAGCAGACTAGCGGGAGTGGACGAGCAGTACTTC
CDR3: CASSRLAGVDEQYF

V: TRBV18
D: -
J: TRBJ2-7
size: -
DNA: TGTGCCAGCTCAGGCTCGTTCGCCTACGAGCAGTACTTC
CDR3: CASSGSFAYEQYF